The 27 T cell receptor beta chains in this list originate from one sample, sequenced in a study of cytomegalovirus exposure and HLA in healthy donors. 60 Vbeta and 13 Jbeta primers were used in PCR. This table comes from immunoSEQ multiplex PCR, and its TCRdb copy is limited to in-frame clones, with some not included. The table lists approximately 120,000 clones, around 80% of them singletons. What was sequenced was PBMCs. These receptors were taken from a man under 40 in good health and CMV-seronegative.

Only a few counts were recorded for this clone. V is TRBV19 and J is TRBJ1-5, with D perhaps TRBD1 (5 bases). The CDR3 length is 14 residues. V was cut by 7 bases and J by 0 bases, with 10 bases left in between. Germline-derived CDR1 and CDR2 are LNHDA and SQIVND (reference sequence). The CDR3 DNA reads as TGTGCCAGTACTGGGGACTTTAGCAATCAGCCCCAGCATTTT. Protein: CASTGDFSNQPQHF.

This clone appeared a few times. The CDR3 reads CASRQVTETGELFF. The CDR3, as DNA: TGTGCCAGTAGACAGGTGACAGAGACCGGGGAGCTGTTTTTT. V gene TRBV19 combines with J gene TRBJ2-2, with a tentative D call TRBD1 (5 bases). Per germline, CDR1 LNHDA and CDR2 SQIVND (reference sequence). Trimming pared 6 bases from V and 5 bases from J, leaving 13 bases between. The CDR3 contains 14 residues. Looking up the rest from reference TRBV19 and TRBJ2-2 gives the full variable domain: DGGITQSPKYLFRKEGQNVTLSCEQNLNHDAMYWYRQDPGQGLRLIYYSQIVNDFQKGDIAEGYSVSREKKESFPLTVTSAQKNPTAFYLCASRQVTETGELFFGEGSRLTVL.

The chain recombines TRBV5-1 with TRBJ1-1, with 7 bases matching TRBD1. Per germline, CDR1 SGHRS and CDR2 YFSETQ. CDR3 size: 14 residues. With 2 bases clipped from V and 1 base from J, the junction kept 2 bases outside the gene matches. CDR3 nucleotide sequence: TGCGCCAGCAGCTTCACAGGGGCGAACACTGAAGCTTTCTTT. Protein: CASSFTGANTEAFF.

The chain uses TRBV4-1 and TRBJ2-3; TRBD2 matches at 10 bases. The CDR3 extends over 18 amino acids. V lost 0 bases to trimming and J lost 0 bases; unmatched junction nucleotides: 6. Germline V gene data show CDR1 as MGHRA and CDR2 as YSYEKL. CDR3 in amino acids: CASSQEISGGTSTDTQYF. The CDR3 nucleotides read TGCGCCAGCAGCCAAGAAATTAGCGGGGGGACTAGCACAGATACGCAGTATTTT.

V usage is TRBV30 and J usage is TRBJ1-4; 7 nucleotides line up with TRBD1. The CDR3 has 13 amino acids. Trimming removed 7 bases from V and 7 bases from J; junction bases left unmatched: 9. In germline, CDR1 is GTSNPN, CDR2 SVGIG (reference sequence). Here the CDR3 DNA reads TGTGCCTCCCCGGGACAGTCAAGTGAAAAACTGTTTTTT. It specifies CASPGQSSEKLFF.

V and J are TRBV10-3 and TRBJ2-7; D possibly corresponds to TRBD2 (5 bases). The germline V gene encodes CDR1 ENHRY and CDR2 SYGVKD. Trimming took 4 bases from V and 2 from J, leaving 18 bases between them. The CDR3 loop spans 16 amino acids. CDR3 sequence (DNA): TGTGCCATCAGTGCGGCTAGCCGAACAACCACCTACGAGCAGTACTTC. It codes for CAISAASRTTTYEQYF.

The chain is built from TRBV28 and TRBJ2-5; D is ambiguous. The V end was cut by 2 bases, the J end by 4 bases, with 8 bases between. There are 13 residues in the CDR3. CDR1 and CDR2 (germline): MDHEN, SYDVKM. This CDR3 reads CASSLPARETQYF. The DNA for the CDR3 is TGTGCCAGCAGTTTACCAGCGAGAGAGACCCAGTACTTC.

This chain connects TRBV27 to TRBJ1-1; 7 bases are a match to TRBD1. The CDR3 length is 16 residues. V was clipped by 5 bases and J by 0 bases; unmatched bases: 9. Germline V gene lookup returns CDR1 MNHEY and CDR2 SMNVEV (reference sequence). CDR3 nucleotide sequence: TGTGCCAGCAGTCCCTTGACAGGGACCATGAACACTGAAGCTTTCTTT. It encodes CASSPLTGTMNTEAFF.

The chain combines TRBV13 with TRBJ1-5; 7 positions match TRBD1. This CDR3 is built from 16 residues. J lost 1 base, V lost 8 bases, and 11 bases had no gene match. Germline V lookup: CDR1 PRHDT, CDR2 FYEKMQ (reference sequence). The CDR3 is CASPGQSGDSNQPQHF. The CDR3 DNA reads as TGTGCCAGCCCGGGACAGTCGGGTGACAGCAATCAGCCCCAGCATTTT.

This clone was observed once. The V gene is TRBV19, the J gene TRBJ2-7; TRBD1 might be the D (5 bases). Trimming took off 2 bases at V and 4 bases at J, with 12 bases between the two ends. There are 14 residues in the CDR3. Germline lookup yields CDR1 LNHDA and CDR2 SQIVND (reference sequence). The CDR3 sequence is CASSIWGSGYEQYF. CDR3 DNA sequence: TGTGCCAGTAGTATATGGGGCTCCGGGTACGAGCAGTACTTC.

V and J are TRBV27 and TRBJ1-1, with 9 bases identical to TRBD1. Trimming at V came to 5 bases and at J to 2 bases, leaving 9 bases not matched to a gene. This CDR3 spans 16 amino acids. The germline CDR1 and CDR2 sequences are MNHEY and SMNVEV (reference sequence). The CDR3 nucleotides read TGTGCCAGCAGTCCTGGGACAGGGATTTCTAACACTGAAGCTTTCTTT. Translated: CASSPGTGISNTEAFF.

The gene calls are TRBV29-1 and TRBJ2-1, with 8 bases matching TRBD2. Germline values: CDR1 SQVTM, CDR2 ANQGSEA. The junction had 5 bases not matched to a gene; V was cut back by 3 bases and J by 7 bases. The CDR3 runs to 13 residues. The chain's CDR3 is CSVDGRARNEQFF. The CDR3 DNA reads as TGCAGCGTTGACGGGAGGGCCCGTAATGAGCAGTTCTTC.

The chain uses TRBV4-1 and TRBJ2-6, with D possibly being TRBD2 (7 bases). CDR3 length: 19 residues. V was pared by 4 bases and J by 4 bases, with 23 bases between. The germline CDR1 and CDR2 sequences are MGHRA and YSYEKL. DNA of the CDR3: TGCGCCAGCAGCCTCCCCTGGGGGGGCAGGCAGAGAGGGGCCAACGTCCTGACTTTC. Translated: CASSLPWGGRQRGANVLTF.

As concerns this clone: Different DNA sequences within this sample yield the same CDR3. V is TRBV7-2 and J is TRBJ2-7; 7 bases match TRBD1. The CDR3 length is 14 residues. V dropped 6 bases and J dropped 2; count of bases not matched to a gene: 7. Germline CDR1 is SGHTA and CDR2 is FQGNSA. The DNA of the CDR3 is TGTGCCAGCAGTTCACCAGGGGGTACCTACGAGCAGTACTTC. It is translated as CASSSPGGTYEQYF.

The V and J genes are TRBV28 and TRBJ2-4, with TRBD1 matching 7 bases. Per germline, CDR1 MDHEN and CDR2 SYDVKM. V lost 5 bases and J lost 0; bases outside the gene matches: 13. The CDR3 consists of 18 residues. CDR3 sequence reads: CASSDEGRGFLAKNIQYF. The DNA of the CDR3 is TGTGCCAGCAGTGACGAAGGCAGGGGGTTCCTAGCCAAAAACATTCAGTACTTC.

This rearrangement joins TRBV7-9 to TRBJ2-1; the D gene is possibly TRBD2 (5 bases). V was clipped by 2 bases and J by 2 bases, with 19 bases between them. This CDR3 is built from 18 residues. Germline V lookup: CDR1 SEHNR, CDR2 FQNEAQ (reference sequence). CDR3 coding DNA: TGTGCCAGCAGCTTACCGGTCGGGCTAGCCGCTACCTACAATGAGCAGTTCTTC. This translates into CASSLPVGLAATYNEQFF.

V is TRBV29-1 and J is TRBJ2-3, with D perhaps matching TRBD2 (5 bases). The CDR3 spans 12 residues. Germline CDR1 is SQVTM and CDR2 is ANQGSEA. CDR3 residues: CTYTSSTDTQYF. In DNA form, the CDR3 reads TGCACCTACACTAGTAGCACAGATACGCAGTATTTT.

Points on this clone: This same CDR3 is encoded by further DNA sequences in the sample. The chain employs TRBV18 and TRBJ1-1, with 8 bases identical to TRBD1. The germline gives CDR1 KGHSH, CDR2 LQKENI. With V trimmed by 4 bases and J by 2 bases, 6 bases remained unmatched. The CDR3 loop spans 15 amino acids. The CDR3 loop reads CASSLGQGGNTEAFF. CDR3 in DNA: TGTGCCAGCTCACTTGGACAGGGAGGTAACACTGAAGCTTTCTTT. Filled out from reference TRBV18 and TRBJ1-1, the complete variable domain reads NAGVMQNPRHLVRRRGQEARLRCSPMKGHSHVYWYRQLPEEGLKFMVYLQKENIIDESGMPKERFSAEFPKEGPSILRIQQVVRGDSAAYFCASSLGQGGNTEAFFGQGTRLTVV.

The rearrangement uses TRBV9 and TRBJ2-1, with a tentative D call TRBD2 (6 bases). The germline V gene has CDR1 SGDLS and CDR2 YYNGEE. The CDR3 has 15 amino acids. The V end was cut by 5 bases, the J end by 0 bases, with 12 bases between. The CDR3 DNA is TGTGCCAGCAGGGGGGAGGAGAGCTCCTACAATGAGCAGTTCTTC. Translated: CASRGEESSYNEQFF.

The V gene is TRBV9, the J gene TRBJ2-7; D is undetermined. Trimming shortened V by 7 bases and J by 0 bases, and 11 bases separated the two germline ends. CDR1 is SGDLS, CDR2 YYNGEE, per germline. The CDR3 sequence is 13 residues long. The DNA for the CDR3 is TGTGCCAGCGCACTTTTCCCCTCCTACGAGCAGTACTTC. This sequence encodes CASALFPSYEQYF.

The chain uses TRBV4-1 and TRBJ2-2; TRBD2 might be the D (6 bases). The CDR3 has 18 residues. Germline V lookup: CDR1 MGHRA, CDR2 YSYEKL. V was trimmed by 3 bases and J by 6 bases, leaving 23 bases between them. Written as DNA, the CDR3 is TGCGCCAGCAGCCAGGCCGATGGGGGGTGGATAGGGTCCGGGGAGCTGTTTTTT. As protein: CASSQADGGWIGSGELFF.

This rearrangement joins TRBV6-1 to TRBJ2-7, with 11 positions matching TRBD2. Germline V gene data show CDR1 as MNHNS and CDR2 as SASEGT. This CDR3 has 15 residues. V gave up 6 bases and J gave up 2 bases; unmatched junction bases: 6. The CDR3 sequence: CASRDTSGSAYEQYF. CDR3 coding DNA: TGTGCCAGCAGGGATACTAGCGGGAGTGCCTACGAGCAGTACTTC.

DNA of the CDR3: TGTGCCTGGAGCCCCGGGGGCTACGAGCAGTACTTC. Translating it yields CAWSPGGYEQYF. This chain connects TRBV30 to TRBJ2-7; possible D gene TRBD2, 6 bases. Germline V lookup: CDR1 GTSNPN, CDR2 SVGIG (reference sequence). V shed 3 bases and J shed 3 bases, with 9 bases lying between them. CDR3 size: 12 residues.

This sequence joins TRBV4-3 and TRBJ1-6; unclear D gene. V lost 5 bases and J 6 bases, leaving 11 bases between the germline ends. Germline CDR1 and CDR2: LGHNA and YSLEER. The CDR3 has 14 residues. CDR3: CASSAEYPNSPLHF. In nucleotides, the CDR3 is TGCGCCAGCAGCGCAGAATACCCTAATTCACCCCTCCACTTT.

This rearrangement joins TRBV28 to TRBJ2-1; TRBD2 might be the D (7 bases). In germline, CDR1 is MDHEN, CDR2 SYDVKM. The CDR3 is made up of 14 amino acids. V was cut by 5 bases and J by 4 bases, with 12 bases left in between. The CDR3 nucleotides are TGTGCCAGCAGTCAAGGGGGGGGTTACAATGAGCAGTTCTTC. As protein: CASSQGGGYNEQFF.

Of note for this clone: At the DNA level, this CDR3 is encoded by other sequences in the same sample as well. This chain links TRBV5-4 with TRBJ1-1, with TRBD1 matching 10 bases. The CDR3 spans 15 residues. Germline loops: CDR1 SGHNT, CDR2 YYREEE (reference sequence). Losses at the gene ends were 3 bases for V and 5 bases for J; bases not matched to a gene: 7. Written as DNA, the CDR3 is TGTGCCAGCAGCTCGTGGACAGGGGGAGGGACTGAAGCTTTCTTT. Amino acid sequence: CASSSWTGGGTEAFF.

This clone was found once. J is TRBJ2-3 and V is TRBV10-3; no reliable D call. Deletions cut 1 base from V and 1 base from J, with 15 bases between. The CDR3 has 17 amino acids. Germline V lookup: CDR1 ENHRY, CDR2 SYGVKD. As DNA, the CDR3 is TGTGCCATCAGTGAGTTGAACTCAAAGAGTGGCACAGATACGCAGTATTTT. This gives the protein CAISELNSKSGTDTQYF.